The 4 T cell receptor beta chains listed next were all sequenced from one sample in a study of blood T cells in healthy people across ages. The authors ran a second PCR of roughly 6 to 12 cycles using a sample-barcoded 5' primer and a J-beta primer mix. TCRdb re-analysed the 5' RACE reads in MiXCR, keeping a single row per CDR3 protein. Here the sample spans around 580,000 distinct CDR3 sequences, around 48% being singletons. What was sequenced was blood. The receptor source for this set is a man older than 75 in good health.

CDR3 in DNA: TGTGCCAGCAGTCCGGGGGGGGGAGGCGGCTATGGCTACACCTTC. It is translated as CASSPGGGGGYGYTF. The V call is TRBV12-3 or TRBV12-4, the J call TRBJ1-2, with TRBD1 as a possible D gene (5 bases). The CDR3 is 15 residues long. With 5 bases removed from V and 4 bases from J, the gap between germline ends came to 17 bases.

This sequence joins TRBV6-5 and TRBJ1-3, with D perhaps matching TRBD1 (6 bases). The V gene lost 0 bases and the J gene lost 4 bases, with 10 bases spanning the gap. CDR1 MNHEY and CDR2 SVGAGI come from the germline V gene. CDR3 length: 15 amino acids. The CDR3 sequence: CASSYSPRGGNTIYF. The CDR3 nucleotides read TGTGCCAGCAGTTACTCGCCCAGGGGAGGAAACACCATATATTTT.

The V call is TRBV20-1, the J call TRBJ2-7; tentative D call: TRBD2 (6 bases). With 2 bases removed from V and 1 base from J, the gap between germline ends came to 9 bases. Germline CDR1 and CDR2: DFQATT and SNEGSKA (reference sequence). This CDR3 is built from 13 residues. Here the CDR3 DNA reads TGCAGTGCTAGACCCAGCGGGTCCTACGAGCAGTACTTC. It codes for CSARPSGSYEQYF.

The genes are TRBV10-3 and TRBJ1-1; 8 bases match TRBD1. The CDR3 contains 14 residues. V lost 8 bases and J lost 5; bases outside the gene matches: 10. Germline CDR1 and CDR2: ENHRY and SYGVKD. CDR3 loop: CAISHRGNRTEAFF. CDR3 DNA sequence: TGTGCCATCTCCCACAGGGGGAATAGAACTGAAGCTTTCTTT.